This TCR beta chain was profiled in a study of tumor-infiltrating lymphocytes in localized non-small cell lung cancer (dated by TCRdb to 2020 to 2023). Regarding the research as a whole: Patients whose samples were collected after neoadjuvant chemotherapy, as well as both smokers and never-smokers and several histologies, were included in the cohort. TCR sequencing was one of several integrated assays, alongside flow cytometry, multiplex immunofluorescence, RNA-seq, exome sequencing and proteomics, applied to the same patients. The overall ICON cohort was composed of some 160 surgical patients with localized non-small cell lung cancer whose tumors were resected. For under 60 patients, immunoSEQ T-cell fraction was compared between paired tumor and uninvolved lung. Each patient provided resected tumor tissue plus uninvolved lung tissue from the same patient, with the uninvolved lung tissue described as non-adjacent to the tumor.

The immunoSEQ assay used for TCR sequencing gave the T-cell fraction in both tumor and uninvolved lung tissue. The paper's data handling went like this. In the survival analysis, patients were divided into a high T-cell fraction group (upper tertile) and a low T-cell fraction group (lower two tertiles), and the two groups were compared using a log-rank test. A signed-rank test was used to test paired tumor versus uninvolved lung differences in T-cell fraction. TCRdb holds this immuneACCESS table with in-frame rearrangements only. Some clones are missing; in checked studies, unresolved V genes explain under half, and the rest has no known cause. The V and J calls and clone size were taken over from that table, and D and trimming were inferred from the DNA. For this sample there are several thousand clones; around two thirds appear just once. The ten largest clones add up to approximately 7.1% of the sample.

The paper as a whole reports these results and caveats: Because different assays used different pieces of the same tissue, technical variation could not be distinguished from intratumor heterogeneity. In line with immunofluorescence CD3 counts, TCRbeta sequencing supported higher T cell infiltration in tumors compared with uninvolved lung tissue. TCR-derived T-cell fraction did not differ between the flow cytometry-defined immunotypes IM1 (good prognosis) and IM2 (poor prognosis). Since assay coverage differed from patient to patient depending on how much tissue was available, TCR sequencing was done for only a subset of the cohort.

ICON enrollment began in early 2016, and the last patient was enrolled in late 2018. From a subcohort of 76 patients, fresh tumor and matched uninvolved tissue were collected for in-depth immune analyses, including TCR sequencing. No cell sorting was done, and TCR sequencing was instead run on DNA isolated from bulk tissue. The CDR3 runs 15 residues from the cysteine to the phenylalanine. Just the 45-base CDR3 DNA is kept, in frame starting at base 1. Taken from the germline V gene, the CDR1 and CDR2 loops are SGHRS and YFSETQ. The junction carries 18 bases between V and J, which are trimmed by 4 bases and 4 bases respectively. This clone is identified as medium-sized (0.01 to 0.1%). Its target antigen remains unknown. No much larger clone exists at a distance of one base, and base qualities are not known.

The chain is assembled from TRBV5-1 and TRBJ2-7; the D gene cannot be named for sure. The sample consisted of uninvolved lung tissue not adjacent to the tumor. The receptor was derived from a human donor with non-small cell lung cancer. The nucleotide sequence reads TGCGCCAGCAGCCCCCGACAACCCCGGCGTTACGAGCAGTACTTC. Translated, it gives CASSPRQPRRYEQYF.